The 14 T cell receptor beta chains below all came from one sample that was sequenced in a study of OX40 agonist ivuxolimab in advanced cancers. The assay was immunoSEQ multiplex PCR, and TCRdb's table has in-frame clones only and misses some. The sample consists of 8,000 to 10,000 clones, roughly 67% of them appearing once. The material sequenced was CD4+ or CD8+ T cells sorted from blood, taken in a trial of the OX40 agonist ivuxolimab. Every receptor here comes from an adult with an advanced solid tumor such as melanoma, head and neck, liver or kidney cancer.

The V gene is TRBV19, the J gene TRBJ1-1; tentative D call: TRBD1 (6 bases). The CDR3 spans 14 residues. V dropped 4 bases and J dropped 0 bases, with 9 bases sitting between them. The germline gives CDR1 LNHDA, CDR2 SQIVND (reference sequence). The CDR3 region is CASSRGQMNTEAFF. CDR3 DNA sequence: TGTGCCAGTAGTAGGGGACAAATGAACACTGAAGCTTTCTTT.

About this clone itself: Within the sample, other DNA sequences also encode this same CDR3. The V gene is TRBV6-1, the J gene TRBJ2-1; TRBD2 aligns across 11 bases. From germline, CDR1 is MNHNS and CDR2 SASEGT. Trimming at V came to 2 bases and at J to 3 bases, leaving 0 bases not matched to a gene. The CDR3 is made up of 15 amino acids. In DNA form, the CDR3 reads TGTGCCAGCAGTGAACTAGCGGGGGGCTACAATGAGCAGTTCTTC. Its protein product is CASSELAGGYNEQFF.

This clone was observed a few times. The CDR3 sequence: CASSEVGGGTGELFF. CDR3 DNA sequence: TGTGCCAGCAGTGAAGTGGGGGGGGGCACCGGGGAGCTGTTTTTT. The chain couples TRBV6-1 to TRBJ2-2; TRBD2 matches 7 bases. CDR3 length equals 15 residues. V was pared by 1 base and J by 4 bases, with 3 bases of the junction left unmatched. Germline V CDR1 and CDR2: MNHNS, SASEGT.

In regard to this clone: The sample carries other DNA sequences with the same CDR3. This CDR3 reads CAWSVRQSANYGYTF. Here the CDR3 DNA reads TGTGCCTGGAGTGTACGTCAGTCTGCTAACTATGGCTACACCTTC. The chain carries TRBV30 and TRBJ1-2; no definite D call. From germline, CDR1 is GTSNPN and CDR2 SVGIG (reference sequence). This CDR3 contains 15 residues. V gave up 0 bases and J gave up 0 bases, with 11 bases separating them.

This chain links TRBV7-9 with TRBJ2-7, with 10 bases aligning to TRBD2. The V segment lost 5 bases and the J segment 7 bases; nucleotides outside the gene matches: 2. This CDR3 is built from 12 residues. The germline gives CDR1 SEHNR, CDR2 FQNEAQ (reference sequence). Here the CDR3 reads CASSISGREQYF. The CDR3, as DNA: TGTGCCAGCAGCATTAGCGGGAGGGAGCAGTACTTC.

The V call is TRBV13, the J call TRBJ2-7; 10 bases fit TRBD1. The V and J ends lost 5 bases and 4 bases, in that order; junction bases with no gene match: 8. From germline, CDR1 is PRHDT and CDR2 FYEKMQ (reference sequence). This CDR3 comprises 15 residues. The CDR3 sequence: CASSLDRGQGYEQYF. The CDR3 DNA sequence: TGTGCCAGCAGCCTGGACCGGGGACAGGGGTACGAGCAGTACTTC.

This clone has just a few counts. The V gene is TRBV4-1, the J gene TRBJ1-3, with D unresolved. CDR3 length: 13 amino acids. The V end was cut by 3 bases, the J end by 0 bases, with 3 bases between. CDR1 and CDR2 from the germline V gene are MGHRA and YSYEKL. The chain's CDR3 is CASSQSSGNTIYF. The CDR3 DNA is TGCGCCAGCAGCCAGAGCTCTGGAAACACCATATATTTT.

This clone was picked up a small number of times. The chain links TRBV15 to TRBJ1-4, with TRBD1 identical over 9 bases. Germline CDR1 reads LNHNV; CDR2 reads YYDKDF (reference sequence). Trimming took 0 bases from V and 7 from J; bases not matched to a gene: 6. CDR3 length: 16 amino acids. The CDR3 loop reads CATSRDRGQGGEKLFF. DNA for the CDR3: TGTGCCACCAGCAGAGATAGGGGACAGGGAGGTGAAAAACTGTTTTTT.

This chain joins TRBV27 and TRBJ1-1; D gene uncertain. This CDR3 is 14 amino acids long. Trimming took off 3 bases at V and 1 base at J, with 9 bases between the two ends. Per the germline V gene, CDR1 is MNHEY and CDR2 is SMNVEV (reference sequence). The CDR3 here is CASSFSSENTEAFF. As DNA, the CDR3 is TGTGCCAGCAGTTTTTCCAGTGAGAACACTGAAGCTTTCTTT.

The chain is built from TRBV7-9 and TRBJ2-5; D unclear. The CDR3 consists of 16 residues. V lost 1 base to trimming and J lost 2 bases, with 14 bases between them. Germline CDR1 and CDR2: SEHNR and FQNEAQ (reference sequence). CDR3 amino acids: CASSLGIVTDQETQYF. The CDR3 DNA is TGTGCCAGCAGCTTAGGAATTGTAACGGATCAAGAGACCCAGTACTTC.

V is TRBV30 and J is TRBJ2-1; D unclear. The CDR3 spans 13 residues. V lost 7 bases and J lost 5, with 15 bases in between. CDR1 and CDR2 from the germline V gene are GTSNPN and SVGIG (reference sequence). The CDR3 DNA is TGTGCCTCCCCGACAAGGACGAACAATGAGCAGTTCTTC. This codes for CASPTRTNNEQFF.

The V and J genes are TRBV11-2 and TRBJ2-7, with D possibly being TRBD1 (6 bases). Trimming pared 8 bases from V and 4 bases from J, leaving 9 bases between. The length of the CDR3 is 11 residues. CDR1 is SGHAT and CDR2 is FQNNGV in the germline V gene. The CDR3 spells CASVQGYEQYF. Written as DNA, the CDR3 is TGTGCCAGCGTACAGGGTTACGAGCAGTACTTC. Drawing the rest from reference TRBV11-2 and TRBJ2-7, the complete variable domain is EAGVAQSPRYKIIEKRQSVAFWCNPISGHATLYWYQQILGQGPKLLIQFQNNGVVDDSQLPKDRFSAERLKGVDSTLKIQPAKLEDSAVYLCASVQGYEQYFGPGTRLTVT.

This clone was counted a few times. J is TRBJ2-1 and V is TRBV5-1, with 7 bases that match TRBD2. This CDR3 contains 15 residues. V was clipped by 0 bases and J by 4 bases; unmatched bases: 4. Germline-derived CDR1 and CDR2 are SGHRS and YFSETQ. The CDR3 coding sequence is TGCGCCAGCAGCTTGGGACTAGCAGTATACAATGAGCAGTTCTTC. Its protein is CASSLGLAVYNEQFF. The full variable domain, in which reference TRBV5-1 and TRBJ2-1 provide the parts outside the CDR3, is KAGVTQTPRYLIKTRGQQVTLSCSPISGHRSVSWYQQTPGQGLQFLFEYFSETQRNKGNFPGRFSGRQFSNSRSEMNVSTLELGDSALYLCASSLGLAVYNEQFFGPGTRLTVL.

The table lists this clone with a few counts. This chain uses TRBV27 with TRBJ2-2; D remains unclear. There are 15 residues in the CDR3. Germline V gene lookup returns CDR1 MNHEY and CDR2 SMNVEV (reference sequence). V was shortened by 0 bases and J by 4 bases, with 9 bases between the two germline ends. CDR3 in DNA: TGTGCCAGCAGTTTATCCTCCTCCCCCACCGGGGAGCTGTTTTTT. This encodes CASSLSSSPTGELFF.